This T cell receptor (beta chain) was documented in a study of regulatory T cells in long-lasting Graves disease. Time point reported: newly diagnosed GD, antithyroid drugs for less than 3 months. The TCR library was made from RNA extracted from PBMCs. CDR3 length: 13 amino acids. V was pared by 6 bases and J by 7 bases, with 5 bases of the junction left unmatched. Building the TCR beta libraries relied on iRepertoire HTBI primers, and CDR3 regions underwent Arm-PCR. TCRdb reanalysed the multiplex PCR reads using MiXCR and keeps one entry per CDR3 protein. This sample has a few hundred thousand distinct CDR3 sequences, with roughly 17% found just once. In this sample, this clonotype turned up many times. These data also featured in a second study, about T cells in Graves' hyperthyroidism and ophthalmopathy. That paper notes: Newly diagnosed hyperthyroidism patients aged 18 to 65 years had disease lasting under 2 months.

Sequencing used peripheral blood mononuclear cells (PBMCs), obtained at new diagnosis, from a patient treated with antithyroid drugs. The chain carries TRBV12-3 or TRBV12-4 and TRBJ2-1, with 8 bases lining up with TRBD1. This receptor was taken from a woman between 18 and 30 years old with Graves disease. CDR3 DNA: TGTGCCAGCAGCAAGGACAGGGTTAATGAGCAGTTCTTC. Translating it yields CASSKDRVNEQFF.